This T cell receptor beta chain was identified during a study of T cell changes during pregnancy in multiple sclerosis. Clones were read by immunoSEQ multiplex PCR, and TCRdb kept only the in-frame ones, dropping some. The sample shows approximately 30,000 clones, roughly 89% of them seen only once. Losses at the gene ends were 5 bases for V and 4 bases for J; bases not matched to a gene: 5. Germline V gives CDR1 LGHNA, CDR2 YSLEER. This CDR3 is built from 14 residues. The rearrangement links TRBV4-3 to TRBJ2-3; TRBD2 matches at 8 bases. The starting material was CD8+ T cells from peripheral blood mononuclear cells, obtained in the first trimester of pregnancy. The sequence was collected from a female donor with multiple sclerosis, enrolled in a pregnancy study. The CDR3 spells CASSSRGGSDTQYF. The CDR3 region has the DNA TGCGCCAGCAGCTCTCGGGGGGGGTCAGATACGCAGTATTTT.